Each of the 27 T cell receptor beta chains below was sequenced from the same sample in a study of blood T cell repertoires in COVID-19. The assay was immunoSEQ multiplex PCR, and TCRdb's table has in-frame clones only and misses some. Altogether fewer than 150,000 clones are present, 85% being singletons, with the ten largest covering about 13%. The sequenced sample consisted of peripheral blood. The receptors come from a human donor in a cohort sampled during active COVID-19.

The V call is TRBV19, the J call TRBJ1-6; D gene ambiguous. Trimming pared 5 bases from V and 10 bases from J, leaving 18 bases between. The CDR3 contains 15 residues. Per germline, CDR1 LNHDA and CDR2 SQIVND (reference sequence). The CDR3 protein is CASSAWTDFGSPLHF. Here the CDR3 DNA reads TGTGCCAGTAGTGCATGGACTGACTTCGGGTCACCCCTCCACTTT.

This rearrangement joins TRBV30 to TRBJ2-7; TRBD2 matches at 13 bases. CDR1 GTSNPN and CDR2 SVGIG come from the germline V gene (reference sequence). This CDR3 region has 14 residues. Trimming took 2 bases from V and 5 from J; bases not matched to a gene: 3. Written as DNA, the CDR3 is TGTGCCTGGAGTACTAGCGGGGGGGCAGACGAGCAGTACTTC. This codes for CAWSTSGGADEQYF.

J is TRBJ1-6 and V is TRBV2; perhaps TRBD1 as D (6 bases). This CDR3 comprises 13 residues. Trimming took off 7 bases at V and 9 bases at J, with 13 bases between the two ends. The germline V gene encodes CDR1 SNHLY and CDR2 FYNNEI. The CDR3 is CASKGGPGSPLHF. For the CDR3, the DNA is TGTGCCAGCAAGGGGGGGCCGGGTTCACCCCTCCACTTT. Combining the CDR3 with reference TRBV2 and TRBJ1-6 gives the whole variable domain EPEVTQTPSHQVTQMGQEVILRCVPISNHLYFYWYRQILGQKVEFLVSFYNNEISEKSEIFDDQFSVERPDGSNFTLKIRSTKLEDSAMYFCASKGGPGSPLHFGNGTRLTVT.

The J gene is TRBJ2-1, the V gene TRBV7-2, with 10 positions matching TRBD1. Germline V gene sequence: CDR1 SGHTA, CDR2 FQGNSA. V gave up 5 bases and J gave up 4 bases; unmatched junction bases: 14. The CDR3 contains 18 residues. CDR3 sequence: CASSPNTGWDRGYNEQFF. The CDR3 region has the DNA TGTGCCAGCAGCCCCAACACAGGGTGGGACAGGGGATACAATGAGCAGTTCTTC.

The CDR3 DNA reads TGTGCCAGTAACCGGGAGGTCAACACAGATACGCAGTATTTT. This encodes CASNREVNTDTQYF. The rearrangement joins TRBV19 to TRBJ2-3; 7 nucleotides align to TRBD2. Germline lookup yields CDR1 LNHDA and CDR2 SQIVND (reference sequence). J was trimmed by 2 bases and V by 7 bases; bases with no gene match: 6. The CDR3 spans 14 residues. The full variable domain, completed using reference TRBV19 and TRBJ2-3, is DGGITQSPKYLFRKEGQNVTLSCEQNLNHDAMYWYRQDPGQGLRLIYYSQIVNDFQKGDIAEGYSVSREKKESFPLTVTSAQKNPTAFYLCASNREVNTDTQYFGPGTRLTVL.

J is TRBJ2-2 and V is TRBV6-5; weak D call: TRBD1 (5 bases). This CDR3 has 13 residues. V was clipped by 10 bases and J by 6 bases, with 15 bases between them. CDR1 and CDR2 (germline): MNHEY, SVGAGI. The CDR3 sequence is CAITGMVPGELFF. The DNA of the CDR3 is TGTGCCATCACAGGAATGGTCCCCGGGGAGCTGTTTTTT.

J is TRBJ1-3 and V is TRBV19, with 10 bases matching TRBD1. CDR3 length: 15 residues. Per the germline V gene, CDR1 is LNHDA and CDR2 is SQIVND (reference sequence). V shed 7 bases, J shed 4 bases, and the junction held 7 bases outside the gene matches. CDR3 sequence reads: CASTPDRGPGNTIYF. Here the CDR3 DNA reads TGTGCCAGTACCCCAGACAGGGGGCCGGGAAACACCATATATTTT.

In DNA, the CDR3 is TGTGCCAGCAGTTACTCGGACGGGGGGGAAGCTTTCTTT. Protein: CASSYSDGGEAFF. This chain connects TRBV6-5 to TRBJ1-1, with a tentative D call TRBD1 (5 bases). Trimming pared 0 bases from V and 8 bases from J, leaving 10 bases between. The CDR3 length is 13 residues. Germline values: CDR1 MNHEY, CDR2 SVGAGI.

The V call is TRBV5-4, the J call TRBJ1-2, with D hard to call. Germline lookup yields CDR1 SGHNT and CDR2 YYREEE (reference sequence). V lost 1 base, J lost 4 bases, and 20 bases lay in between. This CDR3 has 17 amino acids. The chain's CDR3 is CASSLMFIGRQIYGYTF. CDR3 coding DNA: TGTGCCAGCAGCTTGATGTTTATAGGCAGGCAGATCTATGGCTACACCTTC.

Only a few counts were recorded for this clone. This chain uses TRBV10-3 with TRBJ1-5, with TRBD1 identical over 8 bases. V trimming: 6 bases; J trimming: 3 bases; junction bases outside the gene matches: 4. CDR1 is ENHRY and CDR2 is SYGVKD in the germline V gene. The CDR3 has 14 residues. CDR3 region: CAIRDREDNQPQHF. The CDR3 coding sequence is TGTGCCATCAGGGACAGGGAAGACAATCAGCCCCAGCATTTT.

The chain is built from TRBV27 and TRBJ2-7; TRBD1 aligns across 7 bases. After removal of 5 bases from V and 2 bases from J, the junction contained 6 bases not matched to a gene. There are 14 residues in the CDR3. The germline CDR1 and CDR2 sequences are MNHEY and SMNVEV (reference sequence). The CDR3 nucleotides read TGTGCCAGCAGTCCACGGACAGGAGCCTACGAGCAGTACTTC. It is translated as CASSPRTGAYEQYF.

The rearrangement uses TRBV25-1 and TRBJ2-7; weak D call: TRBD1 (5 bases). Trimming stripped 6 bases from V and 5 bases from J, with 8 bases between. The germline V gene has CDR1 MGHDK and CDR2 SYGVNS. This CDR3 spans 11 amino acids. CDR3 sequence: CASRTAHEQYF. The DNA for the CDR3 is TGTGCCAGCAGGACAGCCCACGAGCAGTACTTC.

This chain connects TRBV9 to TRBJ2-2; D unresolved. This CDR3 has 16 residues. Trimming cost V 0 bases and J 2 bases, with 11 bases left between them. Germline CDR1 reads SGDLS; CDR2 reads YYNGEE. The CDR3 coding sequence is TGTGCCAGCAGCGTAGGGCGGTCCTCTAACACCGGGGAGCTGTTTTTT. As protein: CASSVGRSSNTGELFF.

The chain recombines TRBV2 with TRBJ2-2, with 10 bases fitting TRBD1. The CDR3 length is 15 residues. Losses at the gene ends were 6 bases for V and 4 bases for J; bases not matched to a gene: 5. The germline V gene has CDR1 SNHLY and CDR2 FYNNEI. Here the CDR3 reads CASSWTGGSTGELFF. As DNA, the CDR3 is TGTGCCAGCAGCTGGACAGGGGGTAGCACCGGGGAGCTGTTTTTT.

This clone occurred once. The V and J genes are TRBV5-4 and TRBJ1-2; D perhaps matches TRBD1 (6 bases). The CDR3 consists of 15 residues. Trimming pared 1 base from V and 8 bases from J, leaving 18 bases between. Germline-derived CDR1 and CDR2 are SGHNT and YYREEE (reference sequence). CDR3 sequence reads: CASSLRGGDLKGYTF. CDR3 DNA: TGTGCCAGCAGCTTGCGGGGGGGCGACTTAAAAGGCTACACCTTC.

This clone was seen a single time. V gene TRBV6-5 combines with J gene TRBJ1-5; D uncertain. Deletions cut 4 bases from V and 2 bases from J, with 6 bases between. CDR1 and CDR2 from the germline V gene are MNHEY and SVGAGI. The CDR3 is made up of 13 amino acids. In nucleotides, the CDR3 is TGTGCCAGCAGTTCCGGTCGCAATCAGCCCCAGCATTTT. Residues: CASSSGRNQPQHF.

The rearrangement links TRBV5-5 to TRBJ1-6; D ambiguous. Trimming took 4 bases from V and 7 from J, leaving 24 bases between them. The CDR3 sequence is 18 residues long. CDR1 and CDR2 (germline): SGHKS, YYEKEE (reference sequence). CDR3 region: CASSHLGRLNLNNSPLHF. The DNA of the CDR3 is TGTGCCAGCAGCCACCTTGGCCGTCTGAACCTTAACAATTCACCCCTCCACTTT.

V and J are TRBV10-3 and TRBJ2-3; D call uncertain. The CDR3 has 14 residues. V lost 3 bases and J lost 1, with 8 bases in between. The germline gives CDR1 ENHRY, CDR2 SYGVKD. CDR3 sequence reads: CAISDGSGTDTQYF. CDR3 DNA sequence: TGTGCCATCAGTGATGGCAGCGGCACAGATACGCAGTATTTT.

The chain carries TRBV13 and TRBJ2-7; the D gene is possibly TRBD2 (5 bases). This CDR3 has 13 amino acids. Germline loops: CDR1 PRHDT, CDR2 FYEKMQ (reference sequence). The V end lost 5 bases, the J end lost 3 bases, and 11 bases lay between the germline ends. CDR3 coding DNA: TGTGCCAGCAGCATCGAGGGCCACTACGAGCAGTACTTC. Its protein is CASSIEGHYEQYF. Drawing the rest from reference TRBV13 and TRBJ2-7, the complete variable domain is AAGVIQSPRHLIKEKRETATLKCYPIPRHDTVYWYQQGPGQDPQFLISFYEKMQSDKGSIPDRFSAQQFSDYHSELNMSSLELGDSALYFCASSIEGHYEQYFGPGTRLTVT.

This rearrangement joins TRBV6-5 to TRBJ2-7; the match to TRBD2 covers 7 bases. The V segment lost 11 bases and the J segment 2 bases; nucleotides outside the gene matches: 6. Germline CDR1 MNHEY, CDR2 SVGAGI. CDR3 size: 12 residues. The CDR3 DNA follows: TGTGCCGGGGGGGAGGTTACCTACGAGCAGTACTTC. It yields the protein CAGGEVTYEQYF.

A few counts support this clone. The rearrangement joins TRBV6-6 to TRBJ1-1; TRBD1 agrees at 7 bases. Germline V gene lookup returns CDR1 MNHNY and CDR2 SVGAGI (reference sequence). The CDR3 extends over 13 amino acids. The V gene end was trimmed by 3 bases and the J gene end by 6 bases; junction bases not matched to a gene: 4. As DNA, the CDR3 is TGTGCCAGCAGTTATACAGGGGACTCTGAAGCTTTCTTT. This translates into CASSYTGDSEAFF.

The chain combines TRBV7-2 with TRBJ2-2; unclear D gene. The CDR3 totals 13 residues. V lost 6 bases, J lost 6 bases, and 11 bases lay in between. In germline, CDR1 is SGHTA, CDR2 FQGNSA. This CDR3 is CASRATSAGELFF. CDR3 nucleotides: TGTGCCAGCAGGGCGACATCTGCCGGGGAGCTGTTTTTT. The complete variable domain, with remaining parts taken from reference TRBV7-2 and TRBJ2-2, reads GAGVSQSPSNKVTEKGKDVELRCDPISGHTALYWYRQSLGQGLEFLIYFQGNSAPDKSGLPSDRFSAERTGGSVSTLTIQRTQQEDSAVYLCASRATSAGELFFGEGSRLTVL.

J is TRBJ2-1 and V is TRBV7-2; 9 nucleotides align to TRBD2. Germline V gene sequence: CDR1 SGHTA, CDR2 FQGNSA. The CDR3 consists of 16 residues. The V and J ends lost 1 base and 7 bases, in that order; junction bases with no gene match: 8. The chain's CDR3 is CASSLGRTSARNEQFF. CDR3 bases: TGTGCCAGCAGCTTAGGTCGGACTAGCGCCAGAAATGAGCAGTTCTTC.

This clone was seen once. This chain uses TRBV12-3 or TRBV12-4 with TRBJ2-3; 8 bases line up with TRBD2. With V trimmed by 9 bases and J by 2 bases, 1 base remained unmatched. CDR3 length: 12 residues. The CDR3 loop is CASSGDTDTQYF. The CDR3 DNA reads as TGTGCCAGTAGCGGGGACACAGATACGCAGTATTTT.

V usage is TRBV18 and J usage is TRBJ1-6; D possibly corresponds to TRBD1 (6 bases). Per the germline V gene, CDR1 is KGHSH and CDR2 is LQKENI. The CDR3 sequence is 15 residues long. V was trimmed by 1 base and J by 5 bases, leaving 9 bases between them. The CDR3 here is CASSPLAGDNSPLHF. The CDR3 coding sequence is TGTGCCAGCTCACCACTAGCAGGGGATAATTCACCCCTCCACTTT.

The chain is built from TRBV14 and TRBJ1-1; possible D gene TRBD1, 5 bases. The V and J ends lost 6 bases and 4 bases respectively, with 12 bases between them. The CDR3 contains 13 residues. Germline-derived CDR1 and CDR2 are SGHDN and FVKESK. The CDR3 here is CASSKQDGTEAFF. Written as DNA, the CDR3 is TGTGCCAGCAGTAAACAGGATGGCACTGAAGCTTTCTTT. Full variable domain (missing parts from reference TRBV14 and TRBJ1-1): EAGVTQFPSHSVIEKGQTVTLRCDPISGHDNLYWYRRVMGKEIKFLLHFVKESKQDESGMPNNRFLAERTGGTYSTLKVQPAELEDSGVYFCASSKQDGTEAFFGQGTRLTVV.

The chain recombines TRBV5-1 with TRBJ1-2, with unresolved D. The CDR3 contains 12 residues. The ends were cut back, 4 bases at V and 3 bases at J, with 7 bases in the middle. CDR1 SGHRS and CDR2 YFSETQ come from the germline V gene. In nucleotides, the CDR3 is TGCGCCAGCAGCGAAGGAGACTATGGCTACACCTTC. This translates into CASSEGDYGYTF.